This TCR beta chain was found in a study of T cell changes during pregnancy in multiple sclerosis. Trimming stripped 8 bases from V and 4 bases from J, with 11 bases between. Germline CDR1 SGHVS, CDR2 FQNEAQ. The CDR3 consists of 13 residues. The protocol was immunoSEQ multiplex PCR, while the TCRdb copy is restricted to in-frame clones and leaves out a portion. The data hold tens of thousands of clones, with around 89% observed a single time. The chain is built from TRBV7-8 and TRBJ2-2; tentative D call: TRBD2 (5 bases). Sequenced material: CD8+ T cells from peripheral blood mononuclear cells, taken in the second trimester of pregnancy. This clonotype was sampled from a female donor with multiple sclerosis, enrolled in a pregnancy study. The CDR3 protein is CASGWAGTGELFF. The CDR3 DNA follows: TGTGCCAGCGGCTGGGCGGGCACCGGGGAGCTGTTTTTT.